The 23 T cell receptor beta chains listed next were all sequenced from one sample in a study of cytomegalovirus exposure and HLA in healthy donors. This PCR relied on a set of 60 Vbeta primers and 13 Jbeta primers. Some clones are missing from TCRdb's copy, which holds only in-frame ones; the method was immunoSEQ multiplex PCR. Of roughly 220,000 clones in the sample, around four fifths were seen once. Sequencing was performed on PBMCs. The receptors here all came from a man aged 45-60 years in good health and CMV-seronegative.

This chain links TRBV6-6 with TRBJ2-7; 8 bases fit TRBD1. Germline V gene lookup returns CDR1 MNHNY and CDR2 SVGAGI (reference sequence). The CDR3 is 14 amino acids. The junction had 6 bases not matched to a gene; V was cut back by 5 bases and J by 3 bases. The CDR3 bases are TGTGCCAGCAGTCATGGACAGGGACACTACGAGCAGTACTTC. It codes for CASSHGQGHYEQYF.

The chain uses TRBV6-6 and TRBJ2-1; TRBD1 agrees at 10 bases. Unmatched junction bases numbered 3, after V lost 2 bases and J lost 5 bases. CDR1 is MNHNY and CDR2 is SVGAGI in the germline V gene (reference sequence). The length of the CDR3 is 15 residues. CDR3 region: CASSYGTGANNEQFF. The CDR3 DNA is TGTGCCAGCAGTTACGGGACAGGGGCGAACAATGAGCAGTTCTTC.

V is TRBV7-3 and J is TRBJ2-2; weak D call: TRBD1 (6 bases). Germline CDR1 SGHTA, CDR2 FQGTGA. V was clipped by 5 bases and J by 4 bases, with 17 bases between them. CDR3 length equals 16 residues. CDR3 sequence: CASSPRPQGITGELFF. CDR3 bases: TGTGCCAGCAGCCCAAGGCCCCAGGGGATCACCGGGGAGCTGTTTTTT.

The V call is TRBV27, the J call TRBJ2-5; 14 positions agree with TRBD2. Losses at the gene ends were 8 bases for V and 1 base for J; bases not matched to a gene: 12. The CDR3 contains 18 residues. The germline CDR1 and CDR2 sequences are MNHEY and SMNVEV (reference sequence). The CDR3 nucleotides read TGTGCCAGCGGACCGGGACGGGGACTAGCGGGAGTCCAAGAGACCCAGTACTTC. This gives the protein CASGPGRGLAGVQETQYF.

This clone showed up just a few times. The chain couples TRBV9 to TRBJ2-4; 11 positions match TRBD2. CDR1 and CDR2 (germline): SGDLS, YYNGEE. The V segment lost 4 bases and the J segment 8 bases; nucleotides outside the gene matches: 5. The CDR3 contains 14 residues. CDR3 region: CASSPRTSGHIQYF. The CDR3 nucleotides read TGTGCCAGCAGCCCGAGGACTAGCGGGCACATTCAGTACTTC.

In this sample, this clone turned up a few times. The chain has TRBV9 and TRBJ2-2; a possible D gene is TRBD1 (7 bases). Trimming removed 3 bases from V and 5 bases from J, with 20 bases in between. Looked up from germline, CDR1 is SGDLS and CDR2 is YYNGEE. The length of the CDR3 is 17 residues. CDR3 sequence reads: CASSDPGGIRGTGELFF. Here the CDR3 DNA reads TGTGCCAGCAGCGATCCTGGGGGGATCAGGGGGACCGGGGAGCTGTTTTTT.

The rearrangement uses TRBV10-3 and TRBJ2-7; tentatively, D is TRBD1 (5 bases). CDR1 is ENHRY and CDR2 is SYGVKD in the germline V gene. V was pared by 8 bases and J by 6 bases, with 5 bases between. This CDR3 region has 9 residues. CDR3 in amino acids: CAIGAEQYF. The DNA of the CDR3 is TGTGCCATCGGGGCCGAGCAGTACTTC.

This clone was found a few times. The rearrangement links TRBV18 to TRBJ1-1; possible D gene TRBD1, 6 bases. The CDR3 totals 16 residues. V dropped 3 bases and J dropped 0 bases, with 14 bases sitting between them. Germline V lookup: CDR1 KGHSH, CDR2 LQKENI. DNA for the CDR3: TGTGCCAGCTCACCCCCATGGGGGGGCTTGAACACTGAAGCTTTCTTT. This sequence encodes CASSPPWGGLNTEAFF.

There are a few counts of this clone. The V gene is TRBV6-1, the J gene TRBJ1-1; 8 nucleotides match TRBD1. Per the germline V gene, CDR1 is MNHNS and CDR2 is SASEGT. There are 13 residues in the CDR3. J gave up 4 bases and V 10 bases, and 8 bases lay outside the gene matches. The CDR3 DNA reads TGTGCCACCCGGGACAGGTACGGCACTGAAGCTTTCTTT. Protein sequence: CATRDRYGTEAFF.

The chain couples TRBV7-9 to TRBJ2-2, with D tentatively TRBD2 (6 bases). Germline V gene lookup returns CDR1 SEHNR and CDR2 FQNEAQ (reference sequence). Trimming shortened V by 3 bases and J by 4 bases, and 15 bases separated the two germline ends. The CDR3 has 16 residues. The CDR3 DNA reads TGTGCCAGCAGCTTCCAACGACTAGGGCTCACCGGGGAGCTGTTTTTT. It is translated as CASSFQRLGLTGELFF.

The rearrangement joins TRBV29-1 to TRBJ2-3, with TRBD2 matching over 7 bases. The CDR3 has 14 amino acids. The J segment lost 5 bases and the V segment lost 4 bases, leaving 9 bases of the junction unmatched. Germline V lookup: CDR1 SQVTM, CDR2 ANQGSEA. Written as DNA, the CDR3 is TGCAGCGTTGTAGGTGGGAGGGCGTTAGATACGCAGTATTTT. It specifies CSVVGGRALDTQYF.

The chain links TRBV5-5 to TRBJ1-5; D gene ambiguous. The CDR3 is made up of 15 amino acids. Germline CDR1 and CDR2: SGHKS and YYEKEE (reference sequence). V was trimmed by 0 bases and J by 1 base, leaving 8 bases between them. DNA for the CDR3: TGTGCCAGCAGCTTGGCTGGAGGAAGCAATCAGCCCCAGCATTTT. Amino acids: CASSLAGGSNQPQHF.

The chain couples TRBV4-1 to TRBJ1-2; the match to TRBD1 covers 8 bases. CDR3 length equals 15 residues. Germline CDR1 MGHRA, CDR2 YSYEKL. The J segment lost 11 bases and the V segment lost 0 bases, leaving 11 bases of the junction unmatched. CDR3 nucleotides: TGCGCCAGCAGCCAAGAAGGGAACACCAGGGGGCGGTACACCTTC. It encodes CASSQEGNTRGRYTF.

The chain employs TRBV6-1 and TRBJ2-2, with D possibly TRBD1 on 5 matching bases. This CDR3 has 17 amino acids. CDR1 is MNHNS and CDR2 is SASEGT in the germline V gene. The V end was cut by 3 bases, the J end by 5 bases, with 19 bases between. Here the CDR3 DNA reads TGTGCCAGCAGTGAGGCCCCCCAGGGTCGCGTGACCGGGGAGCTGTTTTTT. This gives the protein CASSEAPQGRVTGELFF.

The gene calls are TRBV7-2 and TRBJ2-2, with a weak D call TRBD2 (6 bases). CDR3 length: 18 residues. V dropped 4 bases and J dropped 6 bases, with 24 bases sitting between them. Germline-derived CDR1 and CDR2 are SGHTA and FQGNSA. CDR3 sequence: CASSYSGPALDYAGELFF. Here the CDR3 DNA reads TGTGCCAGCAGCTACTCGGGACCCGCATTGGACTATGCCGGGGAGCTGTTTTTT.

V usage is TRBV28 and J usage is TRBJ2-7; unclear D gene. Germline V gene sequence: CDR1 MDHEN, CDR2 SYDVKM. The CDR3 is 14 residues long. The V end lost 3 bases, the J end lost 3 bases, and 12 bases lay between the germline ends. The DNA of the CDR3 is TGTGCCAGCAGTTTTCACCAGGTTAACTACGAGCAGTACTTC. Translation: CASSFHQVNYEQYF.

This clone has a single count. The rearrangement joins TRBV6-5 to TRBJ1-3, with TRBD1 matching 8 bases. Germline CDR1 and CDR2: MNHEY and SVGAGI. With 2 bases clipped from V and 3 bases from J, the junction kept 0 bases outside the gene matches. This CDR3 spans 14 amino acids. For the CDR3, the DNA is TGTGCCAGCAGTTACGGACAGGGTGGAAACACCATATATTTT. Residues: CASSYGQGGNTIYF.

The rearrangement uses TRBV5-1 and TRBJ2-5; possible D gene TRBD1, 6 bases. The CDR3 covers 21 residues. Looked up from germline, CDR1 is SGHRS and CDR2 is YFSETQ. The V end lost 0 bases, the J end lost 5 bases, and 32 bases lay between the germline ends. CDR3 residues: CASSLVSPGAAADKIRETQYF. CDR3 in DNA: TGCGCCAGCAGCTTGGTTTCCCCAGGGGCGGCCGCGGACAAAATACGGGAGACCCAGTACTTC.

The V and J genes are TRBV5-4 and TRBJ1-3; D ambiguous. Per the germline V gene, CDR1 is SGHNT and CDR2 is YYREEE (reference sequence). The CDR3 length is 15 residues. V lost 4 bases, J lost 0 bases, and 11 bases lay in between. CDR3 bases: TGTGCCAGCAGCAATAAACAACCCTCTGGAAACACCATATATTTT. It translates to CASSNKQPSGNTIYF.

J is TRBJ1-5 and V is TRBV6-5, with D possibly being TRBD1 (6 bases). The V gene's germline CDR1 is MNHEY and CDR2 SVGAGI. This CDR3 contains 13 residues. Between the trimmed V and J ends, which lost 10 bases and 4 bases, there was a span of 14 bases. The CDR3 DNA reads TGTGCCACTCGTGGGGGCGGGAATCAGCCCCAGCATTTT. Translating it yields CATRGGGNQPQHF.

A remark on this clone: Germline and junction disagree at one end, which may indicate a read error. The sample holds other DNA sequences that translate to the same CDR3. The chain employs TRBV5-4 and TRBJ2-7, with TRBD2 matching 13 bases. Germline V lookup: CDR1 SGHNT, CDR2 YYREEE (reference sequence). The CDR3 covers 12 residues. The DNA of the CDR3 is TGTGCCAGCAGCTTAACCGGGACTAGCGGGACCTTC. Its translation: CASSLTGTSGTF.

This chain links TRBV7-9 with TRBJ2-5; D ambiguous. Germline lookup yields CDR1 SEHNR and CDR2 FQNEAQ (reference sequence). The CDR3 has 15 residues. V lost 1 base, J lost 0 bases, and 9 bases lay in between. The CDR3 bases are TGTGCCAGCAGCTTAGTCCAGTCGTACCAAGAGACCCAGTACTTC. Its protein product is CASSLVQSYQETQYF. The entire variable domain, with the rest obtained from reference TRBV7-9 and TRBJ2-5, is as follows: DTGVSQNPRHKITKRGQNVTFRCDPISEHNRLYWYRQTLGQGPEFLTYFQNEAQLEKSRLLSDRFSAERPKGSFSTLEIQRTEQGDSAMYLCASSLVQSYQETQYFGPGTRLLVL.

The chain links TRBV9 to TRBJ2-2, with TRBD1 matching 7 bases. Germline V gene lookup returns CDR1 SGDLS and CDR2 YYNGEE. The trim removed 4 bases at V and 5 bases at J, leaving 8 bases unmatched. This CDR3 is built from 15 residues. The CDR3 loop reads CASSIRQGQTGELFF. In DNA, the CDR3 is TGTGCCAGCAGCATAAGACAGGGTCAAACCGGGGAGCTGTTTTTT. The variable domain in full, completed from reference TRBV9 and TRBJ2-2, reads DSGVTQTPKHLITATGQRVTLRCSPRSGDLSVYWYQQSLDQGLQFLIQYYNGEERAKGNILERFSAQQFPDLHSELNLSSLELGDSALYFCASSIRQGQTGELFFGEGSRLTVL.